What follows is one T cell receptor (beta chain) and its context. The sample originates from a study of blood T cell repertoires in COVID-19. Study information: The origin of the acute and convalescent COVID-19 samples was the United States, Italy and Spain. PBMCs, B-cell-depleted T cells, or T cells provided the cDNA or gDNA that made up the material.

This CDR3 contains 13 residues. V dropped 1 base and J dropped 10; count of bases not matched to a gene: 1. CDR1 is SGHTA and CDR2 is FQGNSA in the germline V gene. The method was immunoSEQ multiplex PCR; TCRdb's version includes in-frame clones alone and lacks a portion of them. Altogether just under 350,000 clones are present, approximately 87% being singletons, with the ten largest covering under 6.5%. This sequence was found in a woman aged 45-60 years with COVID-19, enrolled during active disease. This chain uses TRBV7-2 with TRBJ2-1, with 10 nucleotides matching TRBD2. The sequenced material came from peripheral blood. CDR3 sequence: CASSLVLAGEQFF. The CDR3 DNA is TGTGCCAGCAGCTTAGTACTAGCGGGAGAGCAGTTCTTC.